Reported below is one T cell receptor (beta chain). As processed by the authors: Amplification with reference gene primers provided the estimates of nucleated cell counts. Assay used: immunoSEQ multiplex PCR; TCRdb lists only in-frame clones, some missing. The V and J calls and clone size come from that table; D and trimming were worked out from the DNA. The sample lists roughly 35,000 clones, roughly nine tenths seen once, with around 20% in the top ten. The V and J ends lost 4 bases and 5 bases, in that order; junction bases with no gene match: 8. Germline V gene sequence: CDR1 SGHNT, CDR2 YYREEE (reference sequence). The CDR3 loop spans 16 amino acids. The data were taken from a study of blood T cell repertoires in COVID-19. Study details: Researchers got acute and convalescent COVID-19 samples from the United States, Italy and Spain. T cells, B-cell-depleted T cells, or PBMCs supplied cDNA or gDNA.

The chain uses TRBV5-4 and TRBJ2-1, with 11 positions matching TRBD2. The specimen was peripheral blood. The clonotype originates from a man aged 65 to 79 with acute or convalescent COVID-19. CDR3 in amino acids: CASSLLAGDGHNEQFF. CDR3 DNA: TGTGCCAGCAGCCTACTAGCGGGAGATGGACACAATGAGCAGTTCTTC.